One and the same sample provided the 5 T cell receptor beta chains below, sequenced in a study of shared clonotypes between healthy human individuals. The protocol was immunoSEQ multiplex PCR, while the TCRdb copy is restricted to in-frame clones and leaves out a portion. The sample includes more than 450,000 clones, 79% of them seen just once. Sequencing input: PBMCs. All receptors come from a woman in her thirties or forties in good health. Some clones in this sample may be carry-over from other donors' samples.

The chain uses TRBV10-3 and TRBJ2-3; 10 bases agree with TRBD1. CDR1 is ENHRY, CDR2 SYGVKD, per germline. V shed 2 bases, J shed 4 bases, and the junction held 6 bases outside the gene matches. The CDR3 sequence is 16 residues long. The CDR3 DNA sequence: TGTGCCATCAGTGAGCCTTGGACAGGGGGGGCAGATACGCAGTATTTT. It translates to CAISEPWTGGADTQYF.

The genes are TRBV7-8 and TRBJ2-2; D gene unclear. The V end lost 2 bases, the J end lost 8 bases, and 6 bases lay between the germline ends. This CDR3 is 12 amino acids long. Germline V gene data show CDR1 as SGHVS and CDR2 as FQNEAQ. The CDR3 nucleotides are TGTGCCAGCAGCTTATTTAGTGGGGAGCTGTTTTTT. Protein product: CASSLFSGELFF.

This chain joins TRBV7-9 and TRBJ2-7; 8 bases are shared with TRBD1. Germline assignment: CDR1 SEHNR and CDR2 FQNEAQ (reference sequence). This CDR3 region has 14 residues. J lost 0 bases, V lost 5 bases, and 3 bases had no gene match. The CDR3 nucleotides read TGTGCCAGCAGCCCGGGACAGGTCTCCTACGAGCAGTACTTC. Amino acids: CASSPGQVSYEQYF.

This clone occurred once. The gene calls are TRBV5-1 and TRBJ2-1; D perhaps matches TRBD1 (6 bases). With 0 bases removed from V and 8 bases from J, the gap between germline ends came to 15 bases. CDR3 length: 15 amino acids. CDR1 is SGHRS and CDR2 is YFSETQ in the germline V gene. The CDR3: CASSLEGRGIDEQFF. For the CDR3, the DNA is TGCGCCAGCAGCTTGGAGGGCAGGGGTATCGATGAGCAGTTCTTC.

This rearrangement joins TRBV9 to TRBJ2-5; TRBD2 matches at 8 bases. Germline values: CDR1 SGDLS, CDR2 YYNGEE. The J segment lost 5 bases and the V segment lost 4 bases, leaving 7 bases of the junction unmatched. The CDR3 is 14 amino acids. CDR3 protein: CASSPRTSPETQYF. The DNA of the CDR3 is TGTGCCAGCAGCCCCCGGACTAGCCCCGAGACCCAGTACTTC.